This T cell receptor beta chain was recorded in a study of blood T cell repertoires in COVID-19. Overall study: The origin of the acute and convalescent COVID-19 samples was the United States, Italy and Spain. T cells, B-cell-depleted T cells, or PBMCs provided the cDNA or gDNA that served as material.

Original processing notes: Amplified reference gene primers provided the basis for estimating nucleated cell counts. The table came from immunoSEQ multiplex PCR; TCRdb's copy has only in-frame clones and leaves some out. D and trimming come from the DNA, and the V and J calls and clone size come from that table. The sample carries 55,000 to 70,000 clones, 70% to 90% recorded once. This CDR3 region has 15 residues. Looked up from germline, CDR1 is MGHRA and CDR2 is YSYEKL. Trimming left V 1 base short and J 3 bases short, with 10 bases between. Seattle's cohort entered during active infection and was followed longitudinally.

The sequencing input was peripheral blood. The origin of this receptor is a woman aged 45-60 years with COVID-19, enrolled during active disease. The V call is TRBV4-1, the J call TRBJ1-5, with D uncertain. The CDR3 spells CASSQVRGDNQPQHF. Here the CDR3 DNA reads TGCGCCAGCAGCCAAGTCCGCGGGGACAATCAGCCCCAGCATTTT.